One T cell receptor (beta chain) is described in this entry. These data belong to a study of blood T cell repertoires in COVID-19. This CDR3 region has 15 residues. Trimming left V 4 bases short and J 4 bases short, with 16 bases between. CDR1 and CDR2 (germline): SGDLS, YYNGEE. Sequencing used immunoSEQ multiplex PCR; TCRdb keeps in-frame clones, though not all of them. The data show some 210,000 clones, with less than 90% seen just once and 20% held by the top ten. This TCR derives from a human donor in a cohort sampled during active COVID-19. The chain employs TRBV9 and TRBJ2-3; a weak D match, TRBD1 (5 bases). The sample comprised peripheral blood. The CDR3 region is CASSTPQGRSDTQYF. In nucleotides, the CDR3 is TGTGCCAGCAGCACCCCCCAGGGAAGATCAGATACGCAGTATTTT. Variable domain in full (rest from reference TRBV9 and TRBJ2-3): DSGVTQTPKHLITATGQRVTLRCSPRSGDLSVYWYQQSLDQGLQFLIQYYNGEERAKGNILERFSAQQFPDLHSELNLSSLELGDSALYFCASSTPQGRSDTQYFGPGTRLTVL.